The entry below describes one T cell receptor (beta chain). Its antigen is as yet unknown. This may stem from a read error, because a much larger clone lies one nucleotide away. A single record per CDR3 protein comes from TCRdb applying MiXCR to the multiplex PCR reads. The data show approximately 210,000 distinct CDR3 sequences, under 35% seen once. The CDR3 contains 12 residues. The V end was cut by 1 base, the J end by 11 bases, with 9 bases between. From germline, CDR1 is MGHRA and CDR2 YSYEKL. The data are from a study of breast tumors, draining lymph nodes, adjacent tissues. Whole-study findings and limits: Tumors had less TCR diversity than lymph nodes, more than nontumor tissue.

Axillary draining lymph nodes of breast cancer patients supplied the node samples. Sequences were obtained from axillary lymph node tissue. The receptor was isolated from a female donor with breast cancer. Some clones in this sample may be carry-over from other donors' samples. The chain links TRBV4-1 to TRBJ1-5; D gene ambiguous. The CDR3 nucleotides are TGCGCCAGCAGCCAAGGCGGCCGGGCCCAGCATTTT. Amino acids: CASSQGGRAQHF.